The clone carrying this T cell receptor beta chain was seen at least ten times. What it binds is unknown. The CDR3 end is not reached by the read, which stops 3 residues before it; the germline J gene fills it in. TCRdb keeps only in-frame clones here, not all; method: immunoSEQ multiplex PCR. The record shows tens of thousands of clones for this sample, with no singletons present. Most patients and controls had Caucasian heritage. Blood samples were heparinized, roughly 5 to 9 ml per donor. CDR1 and CDR2 (germline): LNHDA, SQIVND (reference sequence). The CDR3 contains 15 residues. V was pared by 6 bases and J by 1 base, with 5 bases of the junction left unmatched. The sample comes from a study of T cell clonality in common variable immunodeficiency. Broader study findings: Shared TCRbeta clones were fewer between CVID subjects than controls. The cause of increased CVID clonality remains unclear without subpopulation sequencing.

This sequence joins TRBV19 and TRBJ2-1, with TRBD1 matching over 8 bases. Sequences were obtained from peripheral blood mononuclear cells. This sequence was found in a person aged 18 to 70 in good health. CDR3 residues: CASRDRQGSYNEQFF. CDR3 DNA, as far as it was read: TGTGCCAGTAGGGACAGACAGGGGTCCTACAATGAG.